The next 21 T cell receptor beta chains were all read from a single sample in a study of tumor and adjacent non-tumor tissue in lung cancer listed by TCRdb under 2018. Library creation used multiplex PCR. Sequencing took place on an Illumina HiSeq 2500. TCRbeta libraries were constructed through three rounds of nested PCR with primers (Table S4) according to protocols modified from ARM-PCR. The public reads were run again by TCRdb, first through fastp at Q25 and then through MiXCR, and only productive beta chains were kept. CDR3 protein sequences are deduplicated, and each keeps its most common genes and DNA. Across this sample there are 85,000 or so distinct CDR3 sequences, with more than 65% seen only once. The top ten clonotypes cover roughly 22% of the sample. RNA was isolated from bulk unsorted tissue, and RNA quality was assessed with a NanoDrop ND-1000 and an Agilent 2100. Normal lung samples were distant non-tumor tissue taken more than 3 cm from the tumor edge.

The sequencing sample was made of distant non-tumor lung tissue. These TCRs come from a woman in her forties or fifties with non-small cell lung cancer.

By sample share, this clonotype is medium-sized. The CDR3 sequence: CASSLSSAVEQFF. The CDR3 DNA is TGTGCCAGCAGCTTGTCTTCAGCGGTCGAGCAGTTCTTC. J is TRBJ2-1 and V is TRBV5-6, with D tentatively TRBD2 (5 bases). The CDR3 extends over 13 amino acids. The V and J ends lost 1 base and 10 bases respectively, with 12 bases between them. Germline assignment: CDR1 SGHDT and CDR2 YYEEEE.

The sample holds one count of this clonotype. The conserved phenylalanine or tryptophan is not found at the CDR3 terminus, so this likely reflects a read error. The V gene is TRBV11-1, the J gene TRBJ1-1; D gene unclear. Germline V gene sequence: CDR1 SGHAT, CDR2 FQDESV (reference sequence). The CDR3 runs 14 residues. Between the trimmed V and J ends, which lost 5 bases and 6 bases, there was a span of 16 bases. The CDR3 bases are TGTGCCAGCAGCGTTGGACGGGGATACTCTGAAGCTTTCCTT. Translation: CASSVGRGYSEAFL.

This clonotype is large (0.1 to 1%) by share. The rearrangement joins TRBV6-6 to TRBJ2-5; D gene unclear. The V end lost 5 bases, the J end lost 5 bases, and 18 bases lay between the germline ends. The CDR3 runs 15 residues. The germline gives CDR1 MNHNY, CDR2 SVGAGI (reference sequence). CDR3 DNA sequence: TGTGCCAGCAGTCCCCCGGACCCAGCTGGGGAGACCCAGTACTTC. Translating it yields CASSPPDPAGETQYF.

In its sample, this clonotype was seen many times. The chain joins TRBV5-6 to TRBJ2-1; D might be TRBD1 (5 bases). Germline values: CDR1 SGHDT, CDR2 YYEEEE. The CDR3 has 15 amino acids. V was pared by 4 bases and J by 6 bases, with 17 bases between. This chain's CDR3 is CASSPSRVWGNEQFF. DNA for the CDR3: TGTGCCAGCAGCCCGTCCAGGGTTTGGGGCAATGAGCAGTTCTTC.

Worth noting for this clonotype: Lacking the conserved final phenylalanine or tryptophan, this CDR3 likely reflects a read error. The rearrangement links TRBV10-3 to TRBJ1-1, with D possibly being TRBD1 (5 bases). The germline V gene encodes CDR1 ENHRY and CDR2 SYGVKD. The CDR3 sequence is 12 residues long. The CDR3 DNA reads as TGTGCCACCAGTGAGACAGAAGGTGAAGCTTTCTAT. Protein product: CATSETEGEAFY.

The chain is built from TRBV29-1 and TRBJ1-5; no clear D gene. The germline CDR1 and CDR2 sequences are SQVTM and ANQGSEA. This CDR3 spans 13 amino acids. The V end lost 3 bases, the J end lost 6 bases, and 12 bases lay between the germline ends. In nucleotides, the CDR3 is TGCAGCGTTGAGACGCTAGAAGGTCAGCCCCAGCATTTT. This translates into CSVETLEGQPQHF. Drawing the rest from reference TRBV29-1 and TRBJ1-5, the complete variable domain is SAVISQKPSRDICQRGTSLTIQCQVDSQVTMMFWYRQQPGQSLTLIATANQGSEATYESGFVIDKFPISRPNLTFSTLTVSNMSPEDSSIYLCSVETLEGQPQHFGDGTRLSIL.

On this clonotype itself: An end of the junction does not agree with germline; a read error may underlie this. DNA of the CDR3: TGTGCCAGCAGTTACCGACTAGCGGGAGACGAGCACTATTTC. Translating gives CASSYRLAGDEHYF. The chain employs TRBV6-5 and TRBJ2-7; 12 nucleotides match TRBD2. CDR3 size: 14 residues. Germline loops: CDR1 MNHEY, CDR2 SVGAGI.

The table lists this clonotype with a few counts. This chain joins TRBV6-6 and TRBJ2-3; D ambiguous. V lost 11 bases and J 2 bases, leaving 17 bases between the germline ends. CDR3 length equals 14 residues. Germline CDR1 reads MNHNY; CDR2 reads SVGAGI (reference sequence). CDR3 sequence: CAVTKNSTTDTQYF. The CDR3 DNA sequence: TGTGCCGTCACCAAAAACAGTACCACAGATACGCAGTATTTT.

In regard to this clonotype: This may be a read error: a much more frequent sequence differs by one nucleotide. The J gene is TRBJ1-6, the V gene TRBV6-5, with D unresolved. CDR1 and CDR2 (germline): MNHEY, SVGAGI. This CDR3 spans 14 amino acids. CDR3 DNA sequence: TGTGCCAACAGTTATGGAGGAACGTCAGAGTCCCTCCACTTT. Translated, it gives CANSYGGTSESLHF.

As for this clonotype: A much larger clone differs from this one at a single base, so this may be a read error. J is TRBJ2-7 and V is TRBV29-1; maybe TRBD2 (5 bases). The V and J ends lost 3 bases and 3 bases respectively, with 9 bases between them. Germline V gene data show CDR1 as SQVTM and CDR2 as ANQGSEA. This CDR3 comprises 12 residues. In DNA form, the CDR3 reads TGCAGCGTTGAGGGAGAGTACTACGAGCAGTACTTC. Amino acids: CSVEGEYYEQYF.

Of note for this clonotype: Mismatch with germline at one junction end may stem from a read error. The rearrangement uses TRBV12-3 or TRBV12-4 and TRBJ2-2, with a possible D match to TRBD2 (7 bases). The CDR3 covers 14 residues. DNA of the CDR3: TGTGCCAGCAGTTTAGGAGCTAACACCGGGGGGCTGTTGTTT. Residues: CASSLGANTGGLLF.

Note on this clonotype: Its ends do not fully match the called genes, so a read error is possible. In DNA form, the CDR3 reads TGTACCAGCAGCTTGAGCGGGAGTACCAATGAGCAGCACTTC. Residues: CTSSLSGSTNEQHF. The V gene is TRBV11-2, the J gene TRBJ2-7; 8 nucleotides match TRBD2. CDR3 length: 14 amino acids. Germline CDR1 is SGHAT and CDR2 is FQNNGV. Full variable domain (missing parts from reference TRBV11-2 and TRBJ2-7): EAGVAQSPRYKIIEKRQSVAFWCNPISGHATLYWYQQILGQGPKLLIQFQNNGVVDDSQLPKDRFSAERLKGVDSTLKIQPAKLEDSAVYLCTSSLSGSTNEQHFGPGTRLTVT.

A word on this clonotype: Mismatch with germline at one junction end may stem from a read error. The genes are TRBV6-5 and TRBJ1-1; 7 bases are shared with TRBD1. The CDR3 is made up of 14 amino acids. The V gene's germline CDR1 is MNHEY and CDR2 SVGAGI. The CDR3 nucleotides read TGTGCCATTCGGGAGGGACAGATGAACACTGAAGATTTCTTT. Protein sequence: CAIREGQMNTEDFF.

About this clonotype itself: Mismatch with germline at one junction end may stem from a read error. V gene TRBV11-3 combines with J gene TRBJ2-7; 8 bases line up with TRBD2. Germline V gives CDR1 SGHNT, CDR2 YENEEA. The CDR3 sequence is 16 residues long. The CDR3 sequence is CASSLGGTRGFYEQYF. DNA of the CDR3: TGTGCCAGCAGTTTAGGTGGGACTAGAGGATTTTACGAGCAGTACTTC.

As concerns this clonotype: One end of the junction is discordant with germline, which a read error may explain. This chain joins TRBV6-6 and TRBJ2-1; weak D call: TRBD2 (6 bases). Germline V lookup: CDR1 MNHNY, CDR2 SVGAGI (reference sequence). This CDR3 is 15 amino acids long. The CDR3 nucleotides are TGTGCCAGCAACTCCGGGAGACCCCTCGGTAGTGAGCAGCTCTTC. Translated, it gives CASNSGRPLGSEQLF.

A remark on this clonotype: At one end the junction does not follow the germline gene, possibly because of a read error. This chain uses TRBV29-1 with TRBJ1-1; D is perhaps TRBD1 (5 bases). This CDR3 is built from 10 residues. The germline V gene has CDR1 SQVTM and CDR2 ANQGSEA. CDR3 sequence: CGVEDIEAFF. CDR3 in DNA: TGCGGCGTGGAGGACATTGAAGCTTTCTTT.

Notes on this clonotype: Germline is not matched at one junction end, which may reflect a read error. The chain joins TRBV6-6 to TRBJ1-5; D is uncertain. The CDR3 covers 13 residues. CDR1 is MNHNY, CDR2 SVGAGI, per germline (reference sequence). CDR3 coding DNA: TGTGCCAGCAGGGGGTCTAGCAATCAGCCCCGGCATTTC. As protein: CASRGSSNQPRHF.

This clonotype has a single count. V usage is TRBV10-3 and J usage is TRBJ2-3; no definite D call. Between the trimmed V and J ends, which lost 0 bases and 9 bases, there was a span of 16 bases. The CDR3 extends over 15 amino acids. From germline, CDR1 is ENHRY and CDR2 SYGVKD. The CDR3 DNA reads as TGTGCCATCAGTGAGTCGATTGTAAGCTTTAAGACGCAGTATTTT. It translates to CAISESIVSFKTQYF.

A remark on this clonotype: The junction departs from germline at one end; a sequencing error may be responsible. The chain carries TRBV7-8 and TRBJ2-7, with no clear D. The CDR3 consists of 16 residues. The germline V gene encodes CDR1 SGHVS and CDR2 FQNEAQ. The CDR3 coding sequence is TGTGCCAGGGAAAAGAAGCAGTGGGGATCCTTCTACAAGCAGTACTTC. Protein product: CAREKKQWGSFYKQYF.

On this clonotype: Germline and junction disagree at one end, which may indicate a read error. CDR3 DNA sequence: TGTGCCAGCAGCTCCGGGACGTATAGTTCACCACTCCACTTT. This codes for CASSSGTYSSPLHF. This rearrangement joins TRBV6-5 to TRBJ1-6; the D gene is possibly TRBD1 (5 bases). Germline CDR1 reads MNHEY; CDR2 reads SVGAGI. This CDR3 has 14 amino acids.

With regard to this clonotype: The junction departs from germline at one end; a sequencing error may be responsible. V is TRBV4-2 and J is TRBJ2-6; no clear D. Germline lookup yields CDR1 LGHNA and CDR2 YNFKEQ. The CDR3 has 17 residues. This chain's CDR3 is CASSHGSGSSGVNVLIF. Here the CDR3 DNA reads TGTGCCAGCAGCCACGGCAGTGGAAGCTCTGGGGTCAACGTCCTGATTTTC.